Listed below are T cell receptor beta chains from one sample, sequenced in a study of cytotoxic CD8 clonotypes in ibrutinib-treated CLL. Some clones are missing from TCRdb's copy, which holds only in-frame ones; the method was immunoSEQ multiplex PCR. This sample has some 170,000 clones; about 88% occur once, and the top ten carry 3% to 3.5%. The sequencing here drew on PBMCs, taken at disease progression, from a patient treated with ibrutinib. These TCRs come from a human donor with chronic lymphocytic leukemia. CDR3s include the opening cysteine and the closing phenylalanine or tryptophan. The D gene is left open where the match is weak. Size is omitted from some rows. Given values are once, few, many or a class for expanded clones.

d_call	v_call	j_call	clone_size	cdr3_nt	cdr3_aa
TRBD1	TRBV28	TRBJ1-3	.	TGTGCCAGCACCCTTCCGACAGGGCCTGGAAACACCATATATTTT	CASTLPTGPGNTIYF
.	TRBV28	TRBJ1-3	.	TGTGCCAGCAGTTTTAACAGCGTAACCTCTGGAAACACCATATATTTT	CASSFNSVTSGNTIYF
.	TRBV5-1	TRBJ1-4	few	TGCGCCAGCAGCTTCTCAGACCCTAATGAAAAACTGTTTTTT	CASSFSDPNEKLFF
.	TRBV11-3	TRBJ2-2	once	TGTGCCAGCAGCTTAAACTTCGGTACCGGGGAGCTGTTTTTT	CASSLNFGTGELFF
.	TRBV5-4	TRBJ1-5	.	TGTGCCAGCAGCATCACGGGGGCGGGAGGAAGCAATCAGCCCCAGCATTTT	CASSITGAGGSNQPQHF
.	TRBV7-8	TRBJ2-5	once	TGTGCCAGCAGCCGCGACAGTCTAGAGACCCAGTACTTC	CASSRDSLETQYF
TRBD1	TRBV29-1	TRBJ2-7	.	TGCAGCGTTGTACGAACAGGGGGCTCATTATCCTACGAGCAGTACTTC	CSVVRTGGSLSYEQYF
TRBD1	TRBV11-1	TRBJ2-7	.	TGTGCCAGCAGCGCAAGACAGGGGGACTACGAGCAGTACTTC	CASSARQGDYEQYF
.	TRBV29-1	TRBJ2-4	.	TGCAGCGGCAGGGGTGGCAAAAACATTCAGTACTTC	CSGRGGKNIQYF
.	TRBV18	TRBJ2-5	.	TGTGCCAGCTCCGAAAACGAGGAGACCCAGTACTTC	CASSENEETQYF
.	TRBV6-5	TRBJ1-4	.	TGTGCCAGCAGTTACGAGGGTGCAACTAATGAAAAACTGTTTTTT	CASSYEGATNEKLFF
TRBD1	TRBV5-1	TRBJ2-7	.	TGCGCCAGCAGCTTGGTACAAGCCGGGACAGGTCGCTACGAGCAGTACTTC	CASSLVQAGTGRYEQYF
TRBD2	TRBV4-1	TRBJ2-2	.	TGCGCCAGCAGCCAAGTTTCGAGCGGGAGGCTTCGCGCCGGGGAGCTGTTTTTT	CASSQVSSGRLRAGELFF
TRBD2	TRBV18	TRBJ2-7	.	TGTGCCAGCTCCCCACCACAGGGCGGGAGGGCAGGGGAGCAGTACTTC	CASSPPQGGRAGEQYF
.	TRBV19	TRBJ1-3	.	TGTGCCAGTAGTATAACGGGAGGTCCCACTACTGGAAACACCATATATTTT	CASSITGGPTTGNTIYF
.	TRBV19	TRBJ1-4	.	TGTGCCACTGTAGACGAGGTGATGAAAAAACTGTTTTTT	CATVDEVMKKLFF
TRBD2	TRBV27	TRBJ2-1	.	TGTGCCAGCAGGTCGACTAGCGGGAGCTACAATGAGCAGTTCTTC	CASRSTSGSYNEQFF